This record looks at one T cell receptor (beta chain) sequence and its context. This sample stems from a study of CXCR3-negative and CXCR3-positive naive CD8 T cells. In preparing the TRB cDNA libraries, 5' RACE with UMI labels was used. Reprocessing the 5' RACE reads, TCRdb reports a single entry for every CDR3 protein and omits DNA. This sample's table reports about 38,000 distinct CDR3 sequences. The CDR3 sequence is 15 residues long. Sequencing was carried out using memory CD8+ T cells from blood. The clonotype was recovered from a human donor in good health. Some clones in this sample may be carry-over from other donors' samples. V usage is TRBV12-3 or TRBV12-4 and J usage is TRBJ2-7; TCRdb calls TRBD2, which cannot be checked without DNA. This CDR3 reads CASSLGLAEAYEQYF.